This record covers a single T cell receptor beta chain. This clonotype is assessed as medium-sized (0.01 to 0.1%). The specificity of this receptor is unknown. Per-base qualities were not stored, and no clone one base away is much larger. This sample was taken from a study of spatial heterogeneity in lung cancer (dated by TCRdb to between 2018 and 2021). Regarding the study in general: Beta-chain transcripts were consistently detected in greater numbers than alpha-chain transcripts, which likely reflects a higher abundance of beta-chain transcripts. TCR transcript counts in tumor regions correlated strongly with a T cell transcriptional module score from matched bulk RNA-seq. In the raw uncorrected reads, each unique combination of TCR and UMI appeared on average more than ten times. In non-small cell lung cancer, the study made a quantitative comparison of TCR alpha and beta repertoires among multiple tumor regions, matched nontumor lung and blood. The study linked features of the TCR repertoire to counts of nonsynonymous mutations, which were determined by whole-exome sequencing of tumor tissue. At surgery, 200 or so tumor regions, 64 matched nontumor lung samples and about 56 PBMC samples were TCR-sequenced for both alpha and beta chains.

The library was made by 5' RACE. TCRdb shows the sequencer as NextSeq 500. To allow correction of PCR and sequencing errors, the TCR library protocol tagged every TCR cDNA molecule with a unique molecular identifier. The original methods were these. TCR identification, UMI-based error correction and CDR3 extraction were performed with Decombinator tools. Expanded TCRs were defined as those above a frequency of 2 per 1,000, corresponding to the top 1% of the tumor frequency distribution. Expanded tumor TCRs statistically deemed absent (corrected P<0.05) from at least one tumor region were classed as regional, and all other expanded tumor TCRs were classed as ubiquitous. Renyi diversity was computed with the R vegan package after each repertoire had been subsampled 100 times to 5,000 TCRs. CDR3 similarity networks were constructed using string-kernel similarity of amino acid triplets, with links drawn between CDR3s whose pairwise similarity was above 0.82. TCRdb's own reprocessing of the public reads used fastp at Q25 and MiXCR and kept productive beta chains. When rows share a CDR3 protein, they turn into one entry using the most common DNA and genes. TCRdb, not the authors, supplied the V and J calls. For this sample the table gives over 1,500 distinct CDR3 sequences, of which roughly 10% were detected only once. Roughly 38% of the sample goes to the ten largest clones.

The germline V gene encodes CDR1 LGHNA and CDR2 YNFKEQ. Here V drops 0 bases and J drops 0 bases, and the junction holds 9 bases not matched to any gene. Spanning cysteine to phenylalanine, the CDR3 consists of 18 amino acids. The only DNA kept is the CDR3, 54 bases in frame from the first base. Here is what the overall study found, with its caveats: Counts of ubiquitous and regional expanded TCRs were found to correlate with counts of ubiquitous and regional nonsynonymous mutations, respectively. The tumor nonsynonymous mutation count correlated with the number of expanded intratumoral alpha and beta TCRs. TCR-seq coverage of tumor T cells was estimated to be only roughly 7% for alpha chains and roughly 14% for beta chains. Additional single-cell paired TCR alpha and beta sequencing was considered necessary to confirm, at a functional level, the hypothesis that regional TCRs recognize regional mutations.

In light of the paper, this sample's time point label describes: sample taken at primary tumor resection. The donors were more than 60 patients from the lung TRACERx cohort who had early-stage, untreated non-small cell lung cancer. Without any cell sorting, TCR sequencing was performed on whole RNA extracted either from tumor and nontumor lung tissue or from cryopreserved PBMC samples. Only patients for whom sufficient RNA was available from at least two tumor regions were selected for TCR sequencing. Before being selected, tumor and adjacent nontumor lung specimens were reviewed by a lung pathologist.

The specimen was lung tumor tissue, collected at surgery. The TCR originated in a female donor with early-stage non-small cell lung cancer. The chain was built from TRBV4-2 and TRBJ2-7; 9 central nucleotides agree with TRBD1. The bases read TGTGCCAGCAGCCAAGATTTGGGCGGGACAGGGTCCTCCTACGAGCAGTACTTC. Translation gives CASSQDLGGTGSSYEQYF.